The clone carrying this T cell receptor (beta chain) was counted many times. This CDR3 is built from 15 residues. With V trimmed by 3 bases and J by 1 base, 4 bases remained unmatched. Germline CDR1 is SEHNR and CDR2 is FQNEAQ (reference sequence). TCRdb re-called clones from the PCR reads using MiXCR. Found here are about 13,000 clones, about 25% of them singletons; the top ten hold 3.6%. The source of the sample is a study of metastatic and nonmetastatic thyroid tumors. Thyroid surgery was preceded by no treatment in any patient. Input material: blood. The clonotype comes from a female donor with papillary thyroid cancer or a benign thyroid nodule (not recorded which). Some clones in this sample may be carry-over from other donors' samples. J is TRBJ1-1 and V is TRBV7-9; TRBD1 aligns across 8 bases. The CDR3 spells CASSFQGATNTEAFF. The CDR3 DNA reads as TGTGCCAGCAGCTTTCAGGGGGCGACGAACACTGAAGCTTTCTTT.